The rows below give T cell receptor beta chains drawn from one sample of a study of blood T cell repertoires in COVID-19. Only in-frame clones appear in the TCRdb table, and some are missing; sequencing was by immunoSEQ multiplex PCR. The sample has 270,000 or so clones; roughly 89% are singletons. The sequenced sample was peripheral blood. These receptors originate from a woman in her 40s who had recovered from COVID-19. Each CDR3 is given with its conserved first and last residue. Fields, in order: V gene, D gene, clone size, J gene, CDR3 DNA, CDR3 protein. The D gene is left open where the match is weak. Clone size is stated in some rows and not others, as once, few, many or a class when expanded.

TRBV6-2/TRBV6-3	TRBD1	.	TRBJ2-7	TGTGCCAGCAGTTACTCCTCAGGGGGCTCCTACGAGCAGTACTTC	CASSYSSGGSYEQYF
TRBV28	TRBD2	.	TRBJ2-4	TGTGCCAGCAGTTTAAGGCGGGAGACCAAAAACATTCAGTACTTC	CASSLRRETKNIQYF
TRBV30	.	.	TRBJ2-2	TGTGCCTGGGCAGGGGTTGGCACCGGGGAGCTGTTTTTT	CAWAGVGTGELFF
TRBV6-5	TRBD2	.	TRBJ2-7	TGTGCCAGCAGCCTCAGCGGGAGTGGGAACGAGCAGTACTTC	CASSLSGSGNEQYF
TRBV2	TRBD1	.	TRBJ1-5	TGTGCCAGCAGCGAGGGGACAGCCAACCTTCAGCCCCAGCATTTT	CASSEGTANLQPQHF
TRBV7-2	TRBD2	.	TRBJ2-3	TGTGCCAGCAGCTTAGGGCTAGCGGAGAGCACAGATACGCAGTATTTT	CASSLGLAESTDTQYF
TRBV30	.	.	TRBJ2-3	TGTGCCTGGAGTAGCGGCGGGGCTAGCACAGATACGCAGTATTTT	CAWSSGGASTDTQYF
TRBV14	TRBD1	.	TRBJ2-1	TGTGCCAGCAGCCAAATGGGGGCAGGGGGCGATGAGCAGTTCTTC	CASSQMGAGGDEQFF
TRBV19	TRBD1	.	TRBJ1-1	TGTGCCGGACGACAGGGTATGAACACTGAAGCTTTCTTT	CAGRQGMNTEAFF
TRBV7-2	.	once	TRBJ2-7	TGTGCCAGCAGCTTAGTTAGCGGCTCCTACGAGCAGTACTTC	CASSLVSGSYEQYF
TRBV2	TRBD1	.	TRBJ1-4	TGTGCCAGCAGTGTACAGGGGGCTAATGAAAAACTGTTTTTT	CASSVQGANEKLFF
TRBV5-1	TRBD1	.	TRBJ1-1	TGCGCCAGCAGCGTAACGGGACAGGGGATGAACACTGAAGCTTTCTTT	CASSVTGQGMNTEAFF
TRBV5-1	TRBD2	.	TRBJ2-7	TGCGCCAGCAGCTTACGGCTAGCGGACCACAGCTCCTACGAGCAGTACTTC	CASSLRLADHSSYEQYF
TRBV25-1	.	.	TRBJ1-1	TGTGCCAGCAGTGATTATGGAGAAGAATTAAACACTGAAGCTTTCTTT	CASSDYGEELNTEAFF
TRBV30	TRBD1	few	TRBJ2-7	TGTGCCTGGGGAGACAGGGGGCTCTACGAGCAGTACTTC	CAWGDRGLYEQYF
TRBV24-1	.	once	TRBJ2-3	TGTGCCACCAGTGATTCCGGCGGGGCTGTGACAGATACGCAGTATTTT	CATSDSGGAVTDTQYF
TRBV2	.	.	TRBJ2-5	TGTGCCAGCATGAGGTCGCTAGCGTACCAAGAGACCCAGTACTTC	CASMRSLAYQETQYF
TRBV6-2/TRBV6-3	TRBD1	.	TRBJ1-3	TGTGCCAGCAGTTACGAGGATCGGACAGGGAAGACGTTTGGCACCATATATTTT	CASSYEDRTGKTFGTIYF
TRBV5-6	TRBD2	.	TRBJ2-7	TGTGCCAGCAGCTTAGGGACTAGCGGGACTTACGAGCAGTACTTC	CASSLGTSGTYEQYF
TRBV14	.	.	TRBJ2-7	TGTGCCAGCAGCCAAAATTCGGACGAGCAGTACTTC	CASSQNSDEQYF
TRBV5-4	.	.	TRBJ2-3	TGTGCCAGCAGCTTGTTCGGGAGTGGAGATACGCAGTATTTT	CASSLFGSGDTQYF
TRBV15	TRBD1	.	TRBJ1-5	TGTGCCACCAGCCGGGGACAGGCTAGCAATCAGCCCCAGCATTTT	CATSRGQASNQPQHF
TRBV5-1	TRBD2	.	TRBJ2-1	TGCGCCAGCAGCCAAGGGACTAGCGGGATTCCCAATGAGCAGTTCTTC	CASSQGTSGIPNEQFF
TRBV7-3	.	.	TRBJ2-7	TGTGCCAGCAGCTTTGGAGAGGCATACGAGCAGTACTTC	CASSFGEAYEQYF
TRBV5-4	.	.	TRBJ1-4	TGTGCCAGCAGTTCAGACCAGGTCGGCGAAACTAATGAAAAACTGTTTTTT	CASSSDQVGETNEKLFF
TRBV2	TRBD1	.	TRBJ2-7	TGTGCCAGCAGTGGGGGACAGGGGGCCCACGAGCAGTACTTC	CASSGGQGAHEQYF
TRBV5-6	.	.	TRBJ2-1	TGTGCCAGCAGCCCTAGGAACGACAATGAGCAGTTCTTC	CASSPRNDNEQFF
TRBV19	TRBD1	once	TRBJ2-5	TGTGCCAGTAGTACCACGGGACAGGGGGACCAAGAGACCCAGTACTTC	CASSTTGQGDQETQYF
TRBV5-1	.	.	TRBJ2-7	TGCGCCAGCAGCCCGGAGGCGGGGAGCTCCTACGAGCAGTACTTC	CASSPEAGSSYEQYF
TRBV5-8	.	.	TRBJ2-4	TGTGCCAGCAGCCCGGGACTCCTTAGCCAAAACATTCAGTACTTC	CASSPGLLSQNIQYF
TRBV7-2	TRBD1	.	TRBJ2-5	TGTGCCAGCAGCCTCGGACAGGGGGGCATACAAGAGACCCAGTACTTC	CASSLGQGGIQETQYF
TRBV18	TRBD2	.	TRBJ2-2	TGTGCCAGCTCACCACGGATCACTAGCGGGAGTGGGACCGGGGAGCTGTTTTTT	CASSPRITSGSGTGELFF
TRBV6-5	TRBD1	.	TRBJ1-3	TGTGCCAGCTTACAGGGGCGCGGGAACACCATATATTTT	CASLQGRGNTIYF
TRBV5-1	.	.	TRBJ2-2	TGCGCCAGCAGCTTGGGCACAAACACCGGGGAGCTGTTTTTT	CASSLGTNTGELFF
TRBV6-1	.	once	TRBJ2-5	TGTGCCAGCAGTGAAAGTAGCCGGCGAGAGACCCAGTACTTC	CASSESSRRETQYF
TRBV29-1	TRBD1	.	TRBJ2-5	TGCAGCGTCCGGACAGGGGCCGAGACCCAGTACTTC	CSVRTGAETQYF
TRBV7-9	TRBD2	few	TRBJ2-7	TGTGCCAGCAGCCCGCTCGGGGGGGCGACCCACGAGCAGTACTTC	CASSPLGGATHEQYF
TRBV28	TRBD2	.	TRBJ2-7	TGTGCCAGCAGTTTATCTAGCGGGCCGGCCTACGAGCAGTACTTC	CASSLSSGPAYEQYF
TRBV18	TRBD1	.	TRBJ1-1	TGTGCCAGCTCACCAATGGGGGGACAGTCCATGAACACTGAAGCTTTCTTT	CASSPMGGQSMNTEAFF
TRBV7-9	TRBD1	.	TRBJ1-1	TGTGCCAGCAGCTCCGCGAGGGACAGCGCAGGGAACACTGAAGCTTTCTTT	CASSSARDSAGNTEAFF
TRBV29-1	.	.	TRBJ2-7	TGCAGCGTTGCCCTCCGACTAGACTCCTACGAGCAGTACTTC	CSVALRLDSYEQYF
TRBV7-3	.	.	TRBJ2-3	TGTGCCAGCAGCTTATTTGAGGGAAATACGCAGTATTTT	CASSLFEGNTQYF
TRBV11-3	.	.	TRBJ2-1	TGTGCCAGCAGCCCCCCTGGCGGAGCCTACAATGAGCAGTTCTTC	CASSPPGGAYNEQFF
TRBV7-2	TRBD1	.	TRBJ1-1	TGTGCCCGCAAAGCTAAGGGGGCCGCGGGGGCTTTCTTT	CARKAKGAAGAFF
TRBV10-3	.	.	TRBJ2-2	TGTGCCATCAGTGAGTCGGTACAGGGCACCGGGGAGCTGTTTTTT	CAISESVQGTGELFF
TRBV27	.	.	TRBJ1-2	TGTGCCAGCAGTTCGCTAGGGTCGGGCAGGGGCTATGGCTACACCTTC	CASSSLGSGRGYGYTF
TRBV27	.	once	TRBJ2-7	TGTGCCAGCAGGGCGGGCTCGTTGGGCGAGCAGTACTTC	CASRAGSLGEQYF
TRBV27	.	.	TRBJ1-6	TGTGCCAGCCCACACATGGTTAATTCACCCCTCCACTTT	CASPHMVNSPLHF
TRBV11-1	TRBD2	.	TRBJ2-1	TGTGCCAGCCGGCGGGGACTAGCTCCCTCCAATGAGCAGTTCTTC	CASRRGLAPSNEQFF
TRBV7-2	TRBD2	.	TRBJ2-7	TGTGCCAGCAGCCCACGAGGGACTAGCTTCTACGAGCAGTACTTC	CASSPRGTSFYEQYF
TRBV5-1	TRBD2	.	TRBJ2-5	TGCGCCAGCAGCTTGTTTAGCGGGAGTTCCCGGGAGACCCAGTACTTC	CASSLFSGSSRETQYF
TRBV18	TRBD2	.	TRBJ2-2	TGTGCCAGCTCACCGGAAGCGGGAGGGCTTGACACCGGGGAGCTGTTTTTT	CASSPEAGGLDTGELFF
TRBV5-1	TRBD2	.	TRBJ2-1	TGCGCCAGCAGCTTTGGGGCTAGCGGGAGTTATGAGCAGTTCTTC	CASSFGASGSYEQFF
TRBV7-9	TRBD2	.	TRBJ2-7	TGTGCCAGCAGCTTAGGGAGGGAGGGCTCCTACGAGCAGTACTTC	CASSLGREGSYEQYF
TRBV9	.	.	TRBJ2-3	TGTGCCAGCAGCGTGATAGGGGAAGAGGCAGATACGCAGTATTTT	CASSVIGEEADTQYF
TRBV2	TRBD2	.	TRBJ2-1	TGTGCCAGCAGTGTAGAAGCGGGAGTGAGGAATGAGCAGTTCTTC	CASSVEAGVRNEQFF